Below, 25 T cell receptor beta chains from the same sample are listed, as sequenced in a study of shared clonotypes between healthy human individuals. Clones were sequenced by immunoSEQ multiplex PCR, and TCRdb holds only the in-frame ones, with some missing. The sample consists of some 690,000 clones, 90% of them appearing once. Source material: memory CD8+ T cells from PBMCs. Subset here: CD45RO+ cells pooled with CCR7-negative TemRA cells. The receptors were gathered from a man younger than 35 in good health. Some clones in this sample may be carry-over from other donors' samples.

This chain uses TRBV7-9 with TRBJ1-1, with D perhaps TRBD1 (5 bases). The V gene lost 7 bases and the J gene lost 1 base, with 13 bases spanning the gap. CDR1 SEHNR and CDR2 FQNEAQ come from the germline V gene (reference sequence). This CDR3 is built from 14 residues. The CDR3 sequence: CASKNGHPNTEAFF. The CDR3 region has the DNA TGTGCCAGCAAAAATGGACACCCGAACACTGAAGCTTTCTTT.

The genes are TRBV4-2 and TRBJ2-3, with 9 bases fitting TRBD2. With V trimmed by 5 bases and J by 5 bases, 8 bases remained unmatched. This CDR3 is 15 amino acids long. CDR1 is LGHNA, CDR2 YNFKEQ, per germline. In DNA form, the CDR3 reads TGTGCCAGCAGCACCCTAGCGGGAACAAGAGATACGCAGTATTTT. It codes for CASSTLAGTRDTQYF.

The V and J genes are TRBV9 and TRBJ1-4, with TRBD1 identical over 8 bases. The CDR3 covers 17 residues. Germline CDR1 reads SGDLS; CDR2 reads YYNGEE. Germline trimming cut 0 bases from V and 0 bases from J; bases unmatched to any gene: 4. The CDR3 here is CASSVGQGLPTNEKLFF. Written as DNA, the CDR3 is TGTGCCAGCAGCGTAGGACAGGGGCTCCCAACTAATGAAAAACTGTTTTTT.

V usage is TRBV27 and J usage is TRBJ1-1, with 8 nucleotides matching TRBD1. V was pared by 2 bases and J by 7 bases, with 15 bases of the junction left unmatched. In germline, CDR1 is MNHEY, CDR2 SMNVEV (reference sequence). CDR3 length: 17 amino acids. In nucleotides, the CDR3 is TGTGCCAGCAGTTTAGGCTGGACAGGGTCGGTTTTGTTTGAAGCTTTCTTT. Encoded protein: CASSLGWTGSVLFEAFF.

The rearrangement joins TRBV7-8 to TRBJ2-4; 10 bases are shared with TRBD2. Germline assignment: CDR1 SGHVS and CDR2 FQNEAQ. J was trimmed by 6 bases and V by 5 bases; bases with no gene match: 7. CDR3 length: 15 residues. CDR3 sequence reads: CASSPLAGVANIQYF. DNA for the CDR3: TGTGCCAGCAGCCCCCTAGCGGGAGTGGCAAACATTCAGTACTTC.

V and J are TRBV9 and TRBJ2-3, with D possibly matching TRBD2 (7 bases). Trimming took 0 bases from V and 2 from J, leaving 16 bases between them. The CDR3 spans 17 residues. Germline V gene lookup returns CDR1 SGDLS and CDR2 YYNGEE. CDR3 coding DNA: TGTGCCAGCAGCGTAGAGGGGGGGAGTTCCCCCACAGATACGCAGTATTTT. As protein: CASSVEGGSSPTDTQYF.

The chain couples TRBV5-1 to TRBJ2-3, with TRBD2 matching 7 bases. CDR1 and CDR2 (germline): SGHRS, YFSETQ. This CDR3 has 13 amino acids. V lost 4 bases to trimming and J lost 4 bases; unmatched junction nucleotides: 3. This chain's CDR3 is CASSQGLADTQYF. CDR3 nucleotide sequence: TGCGCCAGCAGCCAAGGACTAGCAGATACGCAGTATTTT. Together with reference TRBV5-1 and TRBJ2-3, the CDR3 gives the full variable domain: KAGVTQTPRYLIKTRGQQVTLSCSPISGHRSVSWYQQTPGQGLQFLFEYFSETQRNKGNFPGRFSGRQFSNSRSEMNVSTLELGDSALYLCASSQGLADTQYFGPGTRLTVL.

This chain uses TRBV2 with TRBJ2-1; 11 bases are a match to TRBD2. Germline values: CDR1 SNHLY, CDR2 FYNNEI. Germline trimming cut 6 bases from V and 4 bases from J; bases unmatched to any gene: 5. This CDR3 has 15 residues. CDR3 sequence: CASRGLAEDYNEQFF. The DNA for the CDR3 is TGTGCCAGCAGGGGACTAGCGGAAGATTACAATGAGCAGTTCTTC.

The chain recombines TRBV6-5 with TRBJ2-7; 7 positions match TRBD2. After removal of 6 bases from V and 0 bases from J, the junction contained 8 bases not matched to a gene. CDR3 length: 15 residues. The germline CDR1 and CDR2 sequences are MNHEY and SVGAGI. CDR3: CASSPGEGISYEQYF. In DNA form, the CDR3 reads TGTGCCAGCAGCCCCGGGGAGGGAATCTCCTACGAGCAGTACTTC.

The chain uses TRBV5-3 and TRBJ2-7; 8 bases are shared with TRBD1. TRBV5-3 is noted as an ORF with a role that remains uncertain. J lost 0 bases, V lost 0 bases, and 5 bases had no gene match. The CDR3 has 16 residues. The CDR3 nucleotides are TGTGCCAGAAGCTTGGAGTACAGGGGGGCCTCCTACGAGCAGTACTTC. This codes for CARSLEYRGASYEQYF.

This clone has a single count. The rearrangement links TRBV27 to TRBJ2-7; no clear D gene. The CDR3 has 13 amino acids. The V gene's germline CDR1 is MNHEY and CDR2 SMNVEV (reference sequence). V lost 4 bases to trimming and J lost 2 bases, with 9 bases between them. The CDR3 bases are TGTGCCAGCAGTTCGGACGGACCCTACGAGCAGTACTTC. Protein: CASSSDGPYEQYF.

The chain recombines TRBV7-9 with TRBJ1-2, with D unresolved. The CDR3 sequence is 11 residues long. Between the trimmed V and J ends, which lost 5 bases and 6 bases, there was a span of 7 bases. Per germline, CDR1 SEHNR and CDR2 FQNEAQ (reference sequence). CDR3 bases: TGTGCCAGCAGCCCCTCGGATGGCTACACCTTC. This gives the protein CASSPSDGYTF. Supplemented by reference TRBV7-9 and TRBJ1-2, the full variable domain reads DTGVSQNPRHKITKRGQNVTFRCDPISEHNRLYWYRQTLGQGPEFLTYFQNEAQLEKSRLLSDRFSAERPKGSFSTLEIQRTEQGDSAMYLCASSPSDGYTFGSGTRLTVV.

The rearrangement joins TRBV4-1 to TRBJ2-1, with D possibly TRBD2 on 6 matching bases. V was cut by 6 bases and J by 5 bases, with 23 bases left in between. CDR3 length: 17 amino acids. Germline V gives CDR1 MGHRA, CDR2 YSYEKL. CDR3 sequence reads: CASRGYFGGTKNNEQFF. The CDR3 bases are TGCGCCAGCAGAGGCTATTTCGGGGGAACAAAAAACAATGAGCAGTTCTTC.

The chain is built from TRBV6-6 and TRBJ2-1; 10 bases are a match to TRBD1. Trimming at V came to 2 bases and at J to 6 bases, leaving 1 base not matched to a gene. The CDR3 contains 14 residues. Germline CDR1 reads MNHNY; CDR2 reads SVGAGI (reference sequence). CDR3 residues: CASSYGTGVNEQFF. DNA for the CDR3: TGTGCCAGCAGTTACGGGACAGGGGTCAATGAGCAGTTCTTC.

The V call is TRBV27, the J call TRBJ2-7, with TRBD1 identical over 8 bases. V lost 6 bases, J lost 3 bases, and 10 bases stayed unmatched. This CDR3 region has 15 residues. Germline V CDR1 and CDR2: MNHEY, SMNVEV (reference sequence). The chain's CDR3 is CASSTGFGQGYEQYF. The CDR3 DNA reads as TGTGCCAGCAGCACGGGGTTCGGACAGGGCTACGAGCAGTACTTC.

About this clone: Other DNA sequences within the sample encode an identical CDR3. The chain links TRBV4-1 to TRBJ1-5, with D perhaps TRBD1 (6 bases). This CDR3 spans 14 amino acids. Germline CDR1 reads MGHRA; CDR2 reads YSYEKL. The V and J ends lost 1 base and 2 bases respectively, with 6 bases between them. CDR3 region: CASSQGQGNQPQHF. In nucleotides, the CDR3 is TGCGCCAGCAGCCAAGGACAGGGCAATCAGCCCCAGCATTTT.

The chain has TRBV5-5 and TRBJ1-1; perhaps TRBD1 as D (6 bases). This CDR3 comprises 15 residues. The ends were cut back, 4 bases at V and 1 base at J, with 14 bases in the middle. The germline V gene encodes CDR1 SGHKS and CDR2 YYEKEE (reference sequence). CDR3 bases: TGTGCCAGCAGCCACCCAAGGACAGAGAACACTGAAGCTTTCTTT. It encodes CASSHPRTENTEAFF.

V usage is TRBV25-1 and J usage is TRBJ1-2; 8 bases agree with TRBD1. Germline V CDR1 and CDR2: MGHDK, SYGVNS. There are 14 residues in the CDR3. Trimming removed 2 bases from V and 8 bases from J; junction bases left unmatched: 7. CDR3 sequence: CASSESGQGFGYTF. CDR3 DNA: TGTGCCAGCAGTGAAAGCGGACAGGGATTCGGCTACACCTTC.

CDR3 sequence: CASSTPLDPAETQYF. CDR3 sequence (DNA): TGTGCCAGCAGTACCCCCCTTGACCCGGCAGAGACCCAGTACTTC. The V gene is TRBV28, the J gene TRBJ2-5; D ambiguous. Per germline, CDR1 MDHEN and CDR2 SYDVKM. V shed 5 bases and J shed 4 bases, with 17 bases lying between them. The CDR3 sequence is 15 residues long.

This sequence joins TRBV11-2 and TRBJ1-5, with 7 bases aligning to TRBD1. CDR1 SGHAT and CDR2 FQNNGV come from the germline V gene. Losses at the gene ends were 1 base for V and 4 bases for J; bases not matched to a gene: 4. The CDR3 extends over 15 amino acids. The DNA for the CDR3 is TGTGCCAGCAGCTTAGGCAGGGGGGGAAATCAGCCCCAGCATTTT. It codes for CASSLGRGGNQPQHF.

The V call is TRBV7-9, the J call TRBJ1-1, with a tentative D call TRBD1 (5 bases). V lost 7 bases, J lost 3 bases, and 9 bases lay in between. Per the germline V gene, CDR1 is SEHNR and CDR2 is FQNEAQ (reference sequence). The CDR3 loop spans 12 amino acids. In DNA, the CDR3 is TGTGCCAGCACATGGGGGGACACTGAAGCTTTCTTT. Translation: CASTWGDTEAFF.

The chain employs TRBV4-3 and TRBJ2-2; tentative D call: TRBD2 (6 bases). This CDR3 contains 16 residues. Germline CDR1 and CDR2: LGHNA and YSLEER. Trimming cost V 1 base and J 5 bases, with 14 bases left between them. This CDR3 is CASSQGSGLITGELFF. The DNA of the CDR3 is TGCGCCAGCAGCCAAGGATCGGGACTCATAACCGGGGAGCTGTTTTTT.

This chain connects TRBV4-1 to TRBJ2-7; 8 bases map to TRBD2. CDR3 length: 16 residues. Per germline, CDR1 MGHRA and CDR2 YSYEKL. Trimming cost V 1 base and J 5 bases; bases outside gene matches: 10. The CDR3 DNA reads TGCGCCAGCAGCCAAGCCCCACCGGGAGGGCCCAACGAGCAGTACTTC. Its translation is CASSQAPPGGPNEQYF.

The rearrangement joins TRBV27 to TRBJ1-2; D is ambiguous. Trimming removed 6 bases from V and 2 bases from J, with 16 bases in between. The CDR3 is made up of 15 amino acids. The germline CDR1 and CDR2 sequences are MNHEY and SMNVEV (reference sequence). Written as DNA, the CDR3 is TGTGCCAGCAGCGAGAATCAAGGACGGAACTATGGCTACACCTTC. It yields the protein CASSENQGRNYGYTF.

The rearrangement joins TRBV14 to TRBJ1-2, with 7 bases that match TRBD1. Germline V gene lookup returns CDR1 SGHDN and CDR2 FVKESK. V gave up 6 bases and J gave up 6 bases; unmatched junction bases: 19. This CDR3 has 17 residues. DNA for the CDR3: TGTGCCAGCAGTCAACTGTCAAAAGGGGACAGCCCACATGGCTACACCTTC. It encodes CASSQLSKGDSPHGYTF.